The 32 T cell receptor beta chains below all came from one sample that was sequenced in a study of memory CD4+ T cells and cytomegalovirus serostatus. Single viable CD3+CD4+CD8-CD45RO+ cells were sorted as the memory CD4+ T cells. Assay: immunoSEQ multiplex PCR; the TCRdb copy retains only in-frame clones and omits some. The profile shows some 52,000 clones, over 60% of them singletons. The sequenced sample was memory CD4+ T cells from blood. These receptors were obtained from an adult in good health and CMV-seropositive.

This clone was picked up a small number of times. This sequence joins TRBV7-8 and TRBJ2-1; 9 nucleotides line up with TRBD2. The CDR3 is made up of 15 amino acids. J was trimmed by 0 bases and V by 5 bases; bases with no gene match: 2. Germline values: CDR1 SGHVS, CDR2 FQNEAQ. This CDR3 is CASSRSGSSYNEQFF. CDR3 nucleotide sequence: TGTGCCAGCAGCCGTAGCGGGAGCTCCTACAATGAGCAGTTCTTC. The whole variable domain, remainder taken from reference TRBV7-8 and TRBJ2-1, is GAGVSQSPRYKVAKRGQDVALRCDPISGHVSLFWYQQALGQGPEFLTYFQNEAQLDKSGLPSDRFFAERPEGSVSTLKIQRTQQEDSAVYLCASSRSGSSYNEQFFGPGTRLTVL.

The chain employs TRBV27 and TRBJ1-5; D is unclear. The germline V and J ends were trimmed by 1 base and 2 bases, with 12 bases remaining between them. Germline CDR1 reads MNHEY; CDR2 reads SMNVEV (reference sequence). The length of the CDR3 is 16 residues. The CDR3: CASSLWPSAGNQPQHF. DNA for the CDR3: TGTGCCAGCAGTTTATGGCCCTCTGCTGGCAATCAGCCCCAGCATTTT.

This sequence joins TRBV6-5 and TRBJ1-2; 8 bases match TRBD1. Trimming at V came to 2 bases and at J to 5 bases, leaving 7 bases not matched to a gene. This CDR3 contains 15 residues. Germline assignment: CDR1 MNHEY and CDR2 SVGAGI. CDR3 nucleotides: TGTGCCAGCAGTTACGACAGGGGCCTTCCTTATGGCTACACCTTC. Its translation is CASSYDRGLPYGYTF.

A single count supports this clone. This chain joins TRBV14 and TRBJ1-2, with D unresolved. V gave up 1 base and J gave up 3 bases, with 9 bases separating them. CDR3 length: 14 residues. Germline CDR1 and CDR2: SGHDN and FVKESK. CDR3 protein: CASSQGGSYYGYTF. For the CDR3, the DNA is TGTGCCAGCAGCCAAGGTGGAAGCTACTATGGCTACACCTTC.

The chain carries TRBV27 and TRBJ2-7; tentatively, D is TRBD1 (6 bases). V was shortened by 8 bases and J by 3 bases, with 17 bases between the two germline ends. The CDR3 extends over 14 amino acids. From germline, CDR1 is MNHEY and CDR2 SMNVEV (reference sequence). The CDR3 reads CASGKQGNDYEQYF. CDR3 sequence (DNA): TGTGCCAGCGGAAAACAGGGAAATGACTACGAGCAGTACTTC.

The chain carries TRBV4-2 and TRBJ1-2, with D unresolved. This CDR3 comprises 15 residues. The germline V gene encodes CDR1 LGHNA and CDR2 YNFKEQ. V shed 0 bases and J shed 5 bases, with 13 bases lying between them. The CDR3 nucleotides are TGTGCCAGCAGCCAAGAGATCAGACTTTCTTATGGCTACACCTTC. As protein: CASSQEIRLSYGYTF.

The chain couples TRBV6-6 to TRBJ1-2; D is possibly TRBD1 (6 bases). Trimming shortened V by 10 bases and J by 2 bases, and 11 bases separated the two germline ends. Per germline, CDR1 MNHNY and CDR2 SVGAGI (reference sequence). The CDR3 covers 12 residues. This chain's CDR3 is CATRQDNYGYTF. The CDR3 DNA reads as TGTGCCACCCGACAGGACAACTATGGCTACACCTTC.

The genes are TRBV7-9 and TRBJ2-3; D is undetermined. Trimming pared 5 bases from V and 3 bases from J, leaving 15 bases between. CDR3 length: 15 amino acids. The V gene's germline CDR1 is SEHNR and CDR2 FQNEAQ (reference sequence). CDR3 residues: CASSPPWSRTDTQYF. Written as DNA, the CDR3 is TGTGCCAGCAGCCCCCCTTGGAGCAGAACAGATACGCAGTATTTT.

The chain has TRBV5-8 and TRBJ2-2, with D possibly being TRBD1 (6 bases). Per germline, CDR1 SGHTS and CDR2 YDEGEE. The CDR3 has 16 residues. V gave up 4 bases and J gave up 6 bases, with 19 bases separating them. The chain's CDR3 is CASSPSGHQAAGELFF. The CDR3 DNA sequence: TGTGCCAGCAGCCCCTCGGGACACCAGGCCGCCGGGGAGCTGTTTTTT.

The CDR3 bases are TGTGCCAGCAGCCCATGGGGGAGCTATGGCTACACCTTC. Encoded protein: CASSPWGSYGYTF. This rearrangement joins TRBV11-2 to TRBJ1-2, with a possible D match to TRBD1 (5 bases). This CDR3 has 13 amino acids. The germline V gene has CDR1 SGHAT and CDR2 FQNNGV. V was trimmed by 5 bases and J by 4 bases, leaving 11 bases between them.

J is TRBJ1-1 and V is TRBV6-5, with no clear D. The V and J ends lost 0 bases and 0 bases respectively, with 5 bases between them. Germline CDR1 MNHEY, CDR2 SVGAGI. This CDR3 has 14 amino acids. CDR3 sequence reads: CASSYSGMNTEAFF. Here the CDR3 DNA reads TGTGCCAGCAGTTACTCGGGGATGAACACTGAAGCTTTCTTT.

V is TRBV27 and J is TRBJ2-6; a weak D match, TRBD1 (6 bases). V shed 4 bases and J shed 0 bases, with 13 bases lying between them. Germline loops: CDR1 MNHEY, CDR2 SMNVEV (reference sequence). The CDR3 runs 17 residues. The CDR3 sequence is CASSYQGTLSGANVLTF. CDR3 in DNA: TGTGCCAGCAGTTACCAGGGGACACTCTCTGGGGCCAACGTCCTGACTTTC.

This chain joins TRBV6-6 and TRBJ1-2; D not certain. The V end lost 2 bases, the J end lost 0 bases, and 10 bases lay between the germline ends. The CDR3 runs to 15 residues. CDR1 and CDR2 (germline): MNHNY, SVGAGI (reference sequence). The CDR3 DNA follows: TGTGCCAGCAGTTACGATAACAGAGCTAACTATGGCTACACCTTC. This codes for CASSYDNRANYGYTF.

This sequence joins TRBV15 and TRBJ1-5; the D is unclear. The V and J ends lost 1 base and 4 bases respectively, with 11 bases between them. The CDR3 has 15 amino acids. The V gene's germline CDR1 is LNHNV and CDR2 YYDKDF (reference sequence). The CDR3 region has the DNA TGTGCCACCAGCAGAGGTGAAAGCCCTAATCAGCCCCAGCATTTT. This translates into CATSRGESPNQPQHF.

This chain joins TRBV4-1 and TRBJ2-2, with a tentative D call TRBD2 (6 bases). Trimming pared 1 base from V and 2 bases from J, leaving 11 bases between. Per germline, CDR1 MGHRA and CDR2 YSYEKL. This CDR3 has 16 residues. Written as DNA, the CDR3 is TGCGCCAGCAGCCAAGGGGACGGGAGAAACACCGGGGAGCTGTTTTTT. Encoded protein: CASSQGDGRNTGELFF.

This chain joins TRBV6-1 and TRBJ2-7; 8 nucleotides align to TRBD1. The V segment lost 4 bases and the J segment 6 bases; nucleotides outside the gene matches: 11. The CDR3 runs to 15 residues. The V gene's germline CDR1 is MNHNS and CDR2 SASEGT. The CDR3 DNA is TGTGCCAGCAGTGGGGGGCAGGGGGCGGCCTTCGAGCAGTACTTC. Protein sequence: CASSGGQGAAFEQYF.

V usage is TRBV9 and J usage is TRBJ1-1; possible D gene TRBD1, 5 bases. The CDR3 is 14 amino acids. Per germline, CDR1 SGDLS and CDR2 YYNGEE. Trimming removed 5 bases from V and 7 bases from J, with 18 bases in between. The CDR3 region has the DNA TGTGCCAGCAGGGCTCTGGGGGAAAAGGGTGAAGCTTTCTTT. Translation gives CASRALGEKGEAFF.

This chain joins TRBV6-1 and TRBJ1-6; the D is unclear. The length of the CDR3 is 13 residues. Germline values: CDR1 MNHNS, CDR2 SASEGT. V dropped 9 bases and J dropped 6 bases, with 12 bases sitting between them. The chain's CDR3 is CARREDANSPLHF. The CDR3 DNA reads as TGTGCCAGGAGGGAAGATGCTAATTCACCCCTCCACTTT.

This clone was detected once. CDR3 protein: CASSPGHLTDQPQHF. CDR3 sequence (DNA): TGTGCCAGCAGCCCAGGACACCTCACGGATCAGCCCCAGCATTTT. V gene TRBV9 combines with J gene TRBJ1-5, with a weak D call TRBD1 (5 bases). The CDR3 totals 15 residues. Per germline, CDR1 SGDLS and CDR2 YYNGEE. V lost 4 bases, J lost 5 bases, and 16 bases lay in between.

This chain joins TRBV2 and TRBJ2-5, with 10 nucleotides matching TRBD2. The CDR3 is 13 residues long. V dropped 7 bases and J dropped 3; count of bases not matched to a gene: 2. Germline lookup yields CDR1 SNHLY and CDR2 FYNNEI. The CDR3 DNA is TGTGCCAGCAAAGGACTAGCGGAAGAGACCCAGTACTTC. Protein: CASKGLAEETQYF. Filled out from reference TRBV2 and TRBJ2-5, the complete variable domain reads EPEVTQTPSHQVTQMGQEVILRCVPISNHLYFYWYRQILGQKVEFLVSFYNNEISEKSEIFDDQFSVERPDGSNFTLKIRSTKLEDSAMYFCASKGLAEETQYFGPGTRLLVL.

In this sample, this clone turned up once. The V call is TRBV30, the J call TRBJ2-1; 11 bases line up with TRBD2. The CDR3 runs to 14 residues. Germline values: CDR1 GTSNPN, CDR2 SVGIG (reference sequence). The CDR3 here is CVVAGGSSYNEQFF. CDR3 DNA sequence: TGTGTGGTAGCGGGAGGGAGCTCCTACAATGAGCAGTTCTTC.

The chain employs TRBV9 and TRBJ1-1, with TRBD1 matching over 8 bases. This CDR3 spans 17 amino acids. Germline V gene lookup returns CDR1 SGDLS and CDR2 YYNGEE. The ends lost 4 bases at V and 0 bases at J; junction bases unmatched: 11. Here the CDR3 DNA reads TGTGCCAGCAGCAGGGAGACAGGGGCGGGAGTGAACACTGAAGCTTTCTTT. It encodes CASSRETGAGVNTEAFF.

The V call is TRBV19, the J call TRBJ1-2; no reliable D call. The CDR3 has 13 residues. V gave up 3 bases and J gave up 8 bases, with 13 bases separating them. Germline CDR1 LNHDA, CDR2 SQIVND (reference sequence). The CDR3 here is CASSMRRPTGYTF. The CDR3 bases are TGTGCCAGTAGTATGAGGAGGCCGACGGGCTACACCTTC.

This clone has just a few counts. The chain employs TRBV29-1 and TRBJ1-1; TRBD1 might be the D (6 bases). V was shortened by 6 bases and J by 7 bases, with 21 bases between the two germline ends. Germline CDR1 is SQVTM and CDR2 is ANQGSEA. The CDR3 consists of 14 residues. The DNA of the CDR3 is TGCAGCGTCACCCGGATCGGGGGGCCCAATGAAGCTTTCTTT. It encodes CSVTRIGGPNEAFF.

The chain's CDR3 is CASSLNGPTSGSNEQFF. For the CDR3, the DNA is TGCGCCAGCAGCTTGAATGGTCCGACTAGCGGGTCCAATGAGCAGTTCTTC. The chain couples TRBV5-1 to TRBJ2-1, with 10 bases fitting TRBD2. The trim removed 1 base at V and 6 bases at J, leaving 10 bases unmatched. Looked up from germline, CDR1 is SGHRS and CDR2 is YFSETQ. This CDR3 region has 17 residues.

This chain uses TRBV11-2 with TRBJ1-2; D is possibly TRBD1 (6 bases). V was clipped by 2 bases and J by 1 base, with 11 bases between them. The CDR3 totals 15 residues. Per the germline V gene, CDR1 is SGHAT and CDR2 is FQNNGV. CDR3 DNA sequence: TGTGCCAGCAGCTTAATGCAGGGGAATAACTATGGCTACACCTTC. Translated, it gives CASSLMQGNNYGYTF. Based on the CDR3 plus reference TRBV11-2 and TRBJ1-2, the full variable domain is EAGVAQSPRYKIIEKRQSVAFWCNPISGHATLYWYQQILGQGPKLLIQFQNNGVVDDSQLPKDRFSAERLKGVDSTLKIQPAKLEDSAVYLCASSLMQGNNYGYTFGSGTRLTVV.

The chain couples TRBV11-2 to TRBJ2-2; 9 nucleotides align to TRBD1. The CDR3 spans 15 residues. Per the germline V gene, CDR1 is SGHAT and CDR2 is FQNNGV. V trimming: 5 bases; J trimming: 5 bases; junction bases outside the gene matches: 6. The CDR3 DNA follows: TGTGCCAGCAGCCCCGGGACAGGGAGGACCGGGGAGCTGTTTTTT. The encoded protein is CASSPGTGRTGELFF.

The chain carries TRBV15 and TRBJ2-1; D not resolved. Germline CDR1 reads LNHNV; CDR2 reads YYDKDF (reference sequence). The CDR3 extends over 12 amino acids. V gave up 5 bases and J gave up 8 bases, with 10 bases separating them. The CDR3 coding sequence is TGTGCCACCAGCGGGCCTTGGGATGAGCAGTTCTTC. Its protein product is CATSGPWDEQFF.

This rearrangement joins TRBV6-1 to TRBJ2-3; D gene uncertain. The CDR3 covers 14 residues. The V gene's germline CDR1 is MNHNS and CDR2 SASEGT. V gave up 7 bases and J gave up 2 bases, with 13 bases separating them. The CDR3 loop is CASKLDENTDTQYF. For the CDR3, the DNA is TGTGCCAGCAAGCTAGACGAGAACACAGATACGCAGTATTTT.

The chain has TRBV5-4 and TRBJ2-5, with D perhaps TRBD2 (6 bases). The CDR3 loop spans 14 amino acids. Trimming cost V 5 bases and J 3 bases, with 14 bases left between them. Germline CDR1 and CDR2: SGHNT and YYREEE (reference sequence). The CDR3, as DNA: TGTGCCAGCAGTCTCGGAGGAGGGAAAGAGACCCAGTACTTC. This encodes CASSLGGGKETQYF.

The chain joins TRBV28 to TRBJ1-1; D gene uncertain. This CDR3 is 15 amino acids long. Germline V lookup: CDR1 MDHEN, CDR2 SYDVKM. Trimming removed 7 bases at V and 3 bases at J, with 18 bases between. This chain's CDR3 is CASTAKGGPYTEAFF. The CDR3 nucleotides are TGTGCCAGCACTGCGAAAGGCGGGCCGTACACTGAAGCTTTCTTT.

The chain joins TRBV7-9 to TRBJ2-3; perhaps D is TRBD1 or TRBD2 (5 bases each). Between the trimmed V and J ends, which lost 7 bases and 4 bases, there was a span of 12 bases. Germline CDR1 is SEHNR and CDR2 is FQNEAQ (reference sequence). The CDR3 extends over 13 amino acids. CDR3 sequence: CASNWGSADTQYF. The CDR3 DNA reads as TGTGCCAGCAATTGGGGGAGCGCAGATACGCAGTATTTT.